This T cell receptor (beta chain) appears in the sequencing data of a study of T cell responses to AZD1222 COVID-19 vaccine. Profiling relied on immunoSEQ multiplex PCR, and the TCRdb table lists in-frame clones only, not all of them. The sample has approximately 140,000 clones; roughly 91% are singletons. Germline CDR1 and CDR2: LNHNV and YYDKDF (reference sequence). The CDR3 has 16 residues. V was cut by 0 bases and J by 6 bases, with 18 bases left in between. The gene calls are TRBV15 and TRBJ2-7, with a weak D call TRBD1 (6 bases). This sequence was found in an adult in good health. The specimen was peripheral blood, collected on day 0 of AZD1222 vaccination. CDR3 bases: TGTGCCACCAGCAGAGATCAACCAACAGGGATCGGCGAGCAGTACTTC. Protein: CATSRDQPTGIGEQYF. Full variable domain (outside the CDR3, taken from reference TRBV15 and TRBJ2-7): DAMVIQNPRYQVTQFGKPVTLSCSQTLNHNVMYWYQQKSSQAPKLLFHYYDKDFNNEADTPDNFQSRRPNTSFCFLDIRSPGLGDTAMYLCATSRDQPTGIGEQYFGPGTRLTVT.